These T cell receptor beta chains were read from a single sample in a study of vaccination and CD4 T cells after COVID-19. TCRdb passed the PCR reads through MiXCR, listing each CDR3 protein once. Here the sample spans about 20,000 distinct CDR3 sequences, approximately 44% being singletons. No antigen has been identified for these receptors. Sequenced material: CD4+ T cells from blood, cultured in vitro, taken after SARS-CoV-2 vaccination. Receptors were obtained from a human donor who had recovered from COVID-19. CDR3s include the opening cysteine and the closing phenylalanine or tryptophan. The D gene is left open where the match is weak. Some rows have no size entry. The others give once, few or many, or a class for an expanded clone.

clone_size d_call j_call v_call cdr3_nt cdr3_aa
- - TRBJ1-3 TRBV6-2/TRBV6-3 TGTGCCAGCGTGACCGCCTCTGGAAACACCATATATTTT CASVTASGNTIYF
- TRBD1 TRBJ2-1 TRBV20-1 TGCAGTGCCCTAGGACAGGGCTACAATGAGCAGTTCTTC CSALGQGYNEQFF
- - TRBJ1-3 TRBV20-1 TGCAGTGCCCATGGACGGAACTCTGGAAACACCATATATTTT CSAHGRNSGNTIYF
- TRBD1 TRBJ2-4 TRBV7-9 TGTGCCAGCAGCGCCCTGACAGGGGATACCGTTAAAAACATTCAGTACTTC CASSALTGDTVKNIQYF
- - TRBJ2-5 TRBV7-2 TGTGCCAGCAGCTTAGGGTGGGGGGTGGTGACAGAGACCCAGTACTTC CASSLGWGVVTETQYF
few TRBD1 TRBJ2-3 TRBV7-9 TGTGCCAGCAGCTTCGGGACAGGGGCAGATACGCAGTATTTT CASSFGTGADTQYF
- - TRBJ2-7 TRBV12-3/TRBV12-4 TGTGCCAGCAGTTTAGGGGGAGCAGGGGTTCCGGGCTACGAGCAGTACTTC CASSLGGAGVPGYEQYF
- TRBD1 TRBJ2-7 TRBV6-1 TGTGCCAGCAGTGAAGCGGTGGGACAGGGAGTGGAGGAGCAGTACTTC CASSEAVGQGVEEQYF
- - TRBJ2-7 TRBV2 TGTGCCAGCAGTGGACCGGGCCCCATTCCCAACGAGCAGTACTTC CASSGPGPIPNEQYF
- TRBD1 TRBJ1-2 TRBV9 TGTGCCAGCAGCGTCGACAGGGGCGATGGCTACACCTTC CASSVDRGDGYTF
- TRBD1 TRBJ2-3 TRBV7-9 TGTGCCAGCAGCTTAGTTCCAGGGGGTCGCGCAGATACGCAGTATTTT CASSLVPGGRADTQYF
- - TRBJ2-3 TRBV20-1 TGCAGTGCTACTTCCCAGGTTGGCCCAAGAGATACGCAGTATTTT CSATSQVGPRDTQYF
- TRBD1 TRBJ2-1 TRBV20-1 TGCAGTGCTAGTCATTCAGGGACAGGGTATCATGAGCAGTTCTTC CSASHSGTGYHEQFF
once - TRBJ1-6 TRBV5-4 TGTGCCAGCAGCTTGAGTCTGGCAGGGGTTAATTCACCCCTCCACTTT CASSLSLAGVNSPLHF
- TRBD1 TRBJ1-1 TRBV7-2 TGTGCCAGCAGCGTACAGGGGCTAAGGGCTTTCTTT CASSVQGLRAFF